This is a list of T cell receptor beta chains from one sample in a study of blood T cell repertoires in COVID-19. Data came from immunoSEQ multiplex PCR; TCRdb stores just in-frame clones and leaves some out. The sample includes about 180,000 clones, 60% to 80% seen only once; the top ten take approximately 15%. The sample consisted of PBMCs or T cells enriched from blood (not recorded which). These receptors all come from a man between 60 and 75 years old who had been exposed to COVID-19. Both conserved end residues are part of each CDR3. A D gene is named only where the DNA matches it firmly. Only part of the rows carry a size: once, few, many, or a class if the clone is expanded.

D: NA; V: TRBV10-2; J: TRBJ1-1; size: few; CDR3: CASEPGQMNTEAFF; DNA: TGCGCCAGCGAACCGGGACAAATGAACACTGAAGCTTTCTTT
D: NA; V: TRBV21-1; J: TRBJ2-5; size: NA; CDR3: CASSLTLLAGEEETQYF; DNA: TGTGCCAGCAGCCTAACACTACTAGCGGGAGAGGAAGAGACCCAGTACTTC
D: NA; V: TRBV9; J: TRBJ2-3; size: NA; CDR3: CASSVGGGTSTDTQYF; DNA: TGTGCCAGCAGCGTAGGAGGCGGAACTAGCACAGATACGCAGTATTTT
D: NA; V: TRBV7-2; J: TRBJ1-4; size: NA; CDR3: CASSPQPRIREEKLFF; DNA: TGTGCCAGCAGCCCGCAACCCCGGATCCGGGAGGAAAAACTGTTTTTT
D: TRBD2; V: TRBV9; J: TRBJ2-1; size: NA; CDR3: CASSVAGGRYNEQFF; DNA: TGTGCCAGCAGCGTAGCGGGAGGGAGGTACAATGAGCAGTTCTTC
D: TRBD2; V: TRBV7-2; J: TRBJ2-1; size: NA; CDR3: CASSPGTTNNEQFF; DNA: TGTGCCAGCAGCCCCGGGACTACGAACAATGAGCAGTTCTTC
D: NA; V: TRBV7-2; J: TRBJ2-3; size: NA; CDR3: CASSLAGGGADTQYF; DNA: TGTGCCAGCAGCTTAGCGGGAGGTGGGGCAGATACGCAGTATTTT
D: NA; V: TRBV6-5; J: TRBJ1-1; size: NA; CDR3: CASLDTLNTEAFF; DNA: TGTGCCAGCTTAGACACCTTGAACACTGAAGCTTTCTTT
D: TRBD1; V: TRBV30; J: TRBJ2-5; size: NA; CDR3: CAWSREGTAQETQYF; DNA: TGTGCCTGGAGTCGAGAGGGGACAGCCCAAGAGACCCAGTACTTC
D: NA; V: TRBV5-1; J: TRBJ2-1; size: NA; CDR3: CASSLSGVSYNEQFF; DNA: TGCGCCAGCAGCTTGTCGGGGGTATCCTACAATGAGCAGTTCTTC
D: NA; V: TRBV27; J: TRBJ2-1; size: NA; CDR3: CASSLPRAGNEQFF; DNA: TGTGCCAGCAGTTTACCCAGGGCTGGCAATGAGCAGTTCTTC
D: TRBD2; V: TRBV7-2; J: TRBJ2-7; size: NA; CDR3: CASSRPGLAAYEQYF; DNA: TGTGCCAGCTCCCGTCCGGGACTAGCGGCCTACGAGCAGTACTTC
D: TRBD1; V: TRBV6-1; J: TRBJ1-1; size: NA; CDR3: CASSDYRGRRTEAFF; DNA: TGTGCCAGCAGTGATTACAGGGGAAGGAGAACTGAAGCTTTCTTT
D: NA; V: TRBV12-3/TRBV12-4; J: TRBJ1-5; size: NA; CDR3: CASKSGGNQPQHF; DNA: TGTGCCAGCAAGTCAGGGGGCAATCAGCCCCAGCATTTT
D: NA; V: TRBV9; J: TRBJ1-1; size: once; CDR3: CASSVGDTLTTEAFF; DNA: TGTGCCAGCAGCGTCGGGGACACACTGACCACTGAAGCTTTCTTT
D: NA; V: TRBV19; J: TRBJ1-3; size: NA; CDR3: CASRRQGPGNTIYF; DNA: TGTGCCAGTAGGCGACAAGGCCCTGGAAACACCATATATTTT
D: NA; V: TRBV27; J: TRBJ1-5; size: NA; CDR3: CASSLHRQAQPQHF; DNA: TGTGCCAGCAGTTTACACCGTCAAGCACAGCCCCAGCATTTT
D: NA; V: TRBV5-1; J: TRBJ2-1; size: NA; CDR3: CASSFNPGVQINNEQFF; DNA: TGCGCCAGCAGCTTCAACCCCGGCGTACAGATCAACAATGAGCAGTTCTTC
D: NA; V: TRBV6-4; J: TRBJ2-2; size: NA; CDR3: CASSDGTGSGELFF; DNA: TGTGCCAGCAGTGACGGCACAGGGTCCGGGGAGCTGTTTTTT